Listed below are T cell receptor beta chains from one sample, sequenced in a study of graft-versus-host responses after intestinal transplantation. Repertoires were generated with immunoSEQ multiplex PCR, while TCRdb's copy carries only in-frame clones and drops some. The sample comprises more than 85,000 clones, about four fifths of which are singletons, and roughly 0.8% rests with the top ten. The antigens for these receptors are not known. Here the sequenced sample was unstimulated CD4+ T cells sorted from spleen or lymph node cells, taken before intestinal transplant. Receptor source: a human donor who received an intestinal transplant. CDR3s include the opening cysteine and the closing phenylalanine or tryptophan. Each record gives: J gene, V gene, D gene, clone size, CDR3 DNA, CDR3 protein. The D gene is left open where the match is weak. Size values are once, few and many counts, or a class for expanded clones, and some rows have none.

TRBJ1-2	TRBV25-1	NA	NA	TGTGCCAGCAGTGAATCTGGCAGGGCGGTGTATGGCTACACCTTC	CASSESGRAVYGYTF
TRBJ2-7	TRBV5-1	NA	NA	TGCGCCAGCAGCTTGGACCCGAATCTATACGAGCAGTACTTC	CASSLDPNLYEQYF
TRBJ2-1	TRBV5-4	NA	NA	TGTGCCAGCAGCCCCGGGTGGAATGAGCAGTTCTTC	CASSPGWNEQFF
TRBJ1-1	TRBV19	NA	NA	TGTGCCAGTAGCCCTGGGGCCCTATTTGAAGCTTTCTTT	CASSPGALFEAFF
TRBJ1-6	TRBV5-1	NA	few	TGCGCCAGCAGCTTGAGGCAGACCGGTGGACTTGAAGCTAATTCACCCCTCCACTTT	CASSLRQTGGLEANSPLHF
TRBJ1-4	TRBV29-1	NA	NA	TGCAGCGGCAAGACAGGCATTGCAACTAATGAAAAACTGTTTTTT	CSGKTGIATNEKLFF
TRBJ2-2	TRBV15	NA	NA	TGTGCCACCAGCAGAGATCGAGCCGGGGAGCTGTTTTTT	CATSRDRAGELFF
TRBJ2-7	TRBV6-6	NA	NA	TGTGCCAGCAACGAACAGGGTTTCTATTCCTCCGAGCAGTACTTC	CASNEQGFYSSEQYF
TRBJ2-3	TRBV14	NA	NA	TGTGCCAGCAGCCAAGGGACAACTAGCACAGATACGCAGTATTTT	CASSQGTTSTDTQYF
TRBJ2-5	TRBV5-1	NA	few	TGCGCCAGCAGCCTACAGAGCCAAGAGACCCAGTACTTC	CASSLQSQETQYF
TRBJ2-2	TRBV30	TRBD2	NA	TGTGCCTGGAGTACGGTAGCGGGGGCGAGCACCGGGGAGCTGTTTTTT	CAWSTVAGASTGELFF
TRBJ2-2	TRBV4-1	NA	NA	TGCGCCAGCAGCCAAGTGGCAGCCGGGGAGCTGTTTTTT	CASSQVAAGELFF
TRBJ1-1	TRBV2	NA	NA	TGTGCCAGCAGGGATCACGGGGGGGAAGCTTTCTTT	CASRDHGGEAFF
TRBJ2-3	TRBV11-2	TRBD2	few	TGTGCCAGCAGCTTAGTGGGCGGGGGGTCCACAGATACGCAGTATTTT	CASSLVGGGSTDTQYF
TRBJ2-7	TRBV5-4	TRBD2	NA	TGTGCCAGCAGCGCCGGACTAGCGGGAGGGGAGCAGTACTTC	CASSAGLAGGEQYF